This entry concerns a single T cell receptor beta chain. What it binds is unknown. The CDR3 sequence is 15 residues long. V was pared by 4 bases and J by 7 bases, with 8 bases of the junction left unmatched. CDR1 and CDR2 from the germline V gene are SEHNR and FQNEAQ (reference sequence). Ahead of any ophthalmopathy symptoms, the blood sample was obtained at the first diagnosis of hyperthyroidism. From RNA transcripts, TCR beta CDR3 regions were amplified. A first-round RT-PCR of the TCR CDR3 used the HTBI primer set. TCRdb independently ran MiXCR on the multiplex PCR reads; one entry per CDR3 protein. The table shows tens of thousands of distinct CDR3 sequences, with 49% occurring only once. This record belongs to a study of T cells in Graves' hyperthyroidism and ophthalmopathy. Study-level points and caveats: Model output signaled ophthalmopathy a median roughly 6 months ahead of onset.

The genes are TRBV7-9 and TRBJ2-1, with 9 positions matching TRBD1. Sequencing input: blood. The receptor comes from a woman aged 45-59 years with Graves' hyperthyroidism that later progressed to Graves' ophthalmopathy. CDR3: CASSWTGTGLNEQFF. The CDR3 DNA reads TGTGCCAGCAGCTGGACCGGGACAGGGTTGAATGAGCAGTTCTTC.